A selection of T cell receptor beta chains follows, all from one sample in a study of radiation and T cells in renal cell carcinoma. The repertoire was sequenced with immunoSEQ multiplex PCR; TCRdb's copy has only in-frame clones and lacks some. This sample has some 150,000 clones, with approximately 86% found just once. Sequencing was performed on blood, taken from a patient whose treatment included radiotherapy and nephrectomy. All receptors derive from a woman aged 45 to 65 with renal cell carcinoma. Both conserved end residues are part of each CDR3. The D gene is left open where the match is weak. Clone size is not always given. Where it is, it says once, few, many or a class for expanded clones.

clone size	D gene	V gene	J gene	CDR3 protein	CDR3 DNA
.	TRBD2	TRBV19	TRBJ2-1	CASSIGGLAGADEQFF	TGTGCCAGTAGTATTGGCGGACTAGCGGGAGCGGATGAGCAGTTCTTC
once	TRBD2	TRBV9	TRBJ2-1	CASSPLFSGQGGSEQFF	TGTGCCAGCAGCCCACTGTTTAGCGGGCAGGGCGGTAGTGAGCAGTTCTTC
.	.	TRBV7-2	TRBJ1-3	CASSLTGGVGNTIYF	TGTGCCAGCAGCTTAACTGGGGGGGTAGGAAACACCATATATTTT
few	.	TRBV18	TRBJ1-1	CASSPNQVDVDRAFF	TGTGCCAGCTCACCGAACCAGGTCGACGTAGATAGAGCTTTCTTT
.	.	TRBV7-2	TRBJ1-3	CASSLRWGSSGNTIYF	TGTGCCAGCAGCTTAAGATGGGGCAGCTCTGGAAACACCATATATTTT
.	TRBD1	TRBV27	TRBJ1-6	CASSSGTGAFSLHF	TGTGCCAGCAGTTCCGGGACAGGGGCCTTCTCCCTCCACTTT
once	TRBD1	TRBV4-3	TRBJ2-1	CASSVQQGAHEQFF	TGCGCCAGCAGCGTCCAACAGGGGGCGCACGAGCAGTTCTTC
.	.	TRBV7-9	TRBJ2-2	CASSWEVTGELFF	TGTGCCAGCAGCTGGGAGGTCACCGGGGAGCTGTTTTTT
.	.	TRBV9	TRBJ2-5	CASSVGWGNQETQYF	TGTGCCAGCAGCGTAGGGTGGGGAAACCAAGAGACCCAGTACTTC
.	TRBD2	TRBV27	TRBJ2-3	CASSFWGGTQYF	TGTGCCAGCAGTTTTTGGGGGGGTACGCAGTATTTT